This record concerns one TCR beta chain sequence. Its matching antigen is unknown. Trimming took off 2 bases at V and 7 bases at J, with 17 bases between the two ends. In germline, CDR1 is MNHEY, CDR2 SVGAGI. The CDR3 length is 15 residues. Primers for the PCR totalled 60 Vbeta and 13 Jbeta. In the study's own analysis: A follow-up analysis tallied 65 million to 80 million unique TCR beta chains, roughly 11 million shared. Sequenced by immunoSEQ multiplex PCR; TCRdb stores in-frame clones only, minus some. V, J and clone size derive from that table, while D and trimming were established from the DNA sequence. The repertoire holds about 130,000 clones, with roughly 76% as singletons. This specimen comes from a study of cytomegalovirus exposure and HLA in healthy donors. General observations from the study: A later analysis linked a missense DCLRE1C variant to TCR beta V- and J-gene trimming. The dataset shows that most TCR sequences were rare, while some public TCRs occurred in many donors.

The chain is built from TRBV6-5 and TRBJ1-2, with TRBD1 as a possible D gene (6 bases). The clonotype was recovered from a woman between 55 and 75 years old in good health and CMV-seropositive. Sequencing used PBMCs. CDR3 coding DNA: TGTGCCAGCAGTTACGGGGACACCCTAAGGGGTGGCTACACCTTC. As protein: CASSYGDTLRGGYTF.